The 22 T cell receptor beta chains given below trace back to one sample, sequenced in a study of T cell responses to AZD1222 COVID-19 vaccine. The assay was immunoSEQ multiplex PCR, and TCRdb's table has in-frame clones only and misses some. Here the sample spans about 72,000 clones, around 86% being singletons. Sequences were derived from peripheral blood, sampled on day 0 of AZD1222 vaccination. These receptor sequences come from an adult in good health.

The chain carries TRBV2 and TRBJ2-1; TRBD1 agrees at 8 bases. Losses at the gene ends were 6 bases for V and 11 bases for J; bases not matched to a gene: 15. The CDR3 contains 15 residues. Germline V lookup: CDR1 SNHLY, CDR2 FYNNEI. CDR3 sequence (DNA): TGTGCCAGCAGCTCAGACAGGGGTGCTGAGGGGAAGCAGTTCTTC. Translating gives CASSSDRGAEGKQFF.

The rearrangement uses TRBV7-9 and TRBJ1-2; a possible D gene is TRBD1 (6 bases). Germline V gene data show CDR1 as SEHNR and CDR2 as FQNEAQ (reference sequence). The ends were cut back, 4 bases at V and 7 bases at J, with 7 bases in the middle. This CDR3 has 11 amino acids. The CDR3 loop reads CASSSGAGYTF. CDR3 nucleotides: TGTGCCAGCAGCTCAGGGGCTGGCTACACCTTC.

The V call is TRBV9, the J call TRBJ1-1; D is ambiguous. The CDR3 length is 18 residues. The germline V gene encodes CDR1 SGDLS and CDR2 YYNGEE. Trimming took 4 bases from V and 1 from J, leaving 23 bases between them. In DNA form, the CDR3 reads TGTGCCAGCAGCCGGGCTGGGTGGGTGGAAACCCCGAACACTGAAGCTTTCTTT. Its protein is CASSRAGWVETPNTEAFF.

CDR3 amino acids: CASRQGHIEGYTF. In DNA form, the CDR3 reads TGTGCCAGCAGACAAGGCCACATCGAGGGCTACACCTTC. The V gene is TRBV28, the J gene TRBJ1-2; D call uncertain. Trimming shortened V by 6 bases and J by 8 bases, and 16 bases separated the two germline ends. This CDR3 spans 13 amino acids. In germline, CDR1 is MDHEN, CDR2 SYDVKM.

The V gene is TRBV28, the J gene TRBJ1-6; TRBD1 matches 7 bases. This CDR3 has 15 amino acids. V dropped 9 bases and J dropped 7; count of bases not matched to a gene: 12. CDR1 MDHEN and CDR2 SYDVKM come from the germline V gene. The CDR3 reads CASRPSTGVNSPLHF. Here the CDR3 DNA reads TGTGCCAGTAGACCCTCTACAGGGGTCAATTCACCCCTCCACTTT.

The chain joins TRBV7-2 to TRBJ1-2; 8 nucleotides align to TRBD1. The junction had 3 bases not matched to a gene; V was cut back by 5 bases and J by 4 bases. Germline CDR1 and CDR2: SGHTA and FQGNSA. This CDR3 comprises 13 residues. CDR3 sequence (DNA): TGTGCCAGCAGCAAAGGACAGGGCTATGGCTACACCTTC. Encoded protein: CASSKGQGYGYTF. The full variable domain, rest sourced from reference TRBV7-2 and TRBJ1-2, is GAGVSQSPSNKVTEKGKDVELRCDPISGHTALYWYRQSLGQGLEFLIYFQGNSAPDKSGLPSDRFSAERTGGSVSTLTIQRTQQEDSAVYLCASSKGQGYGYTFGSGTRLTVV.

The rearrangement joins TRBV28 to TRBJ1-1; no definite D call. V was trimmed by 6 bases and J by 10 bases, leaving 15 bases between them. Germline-derived CDR1 and CDR2 are MDHEN and SYDVKM. The CDR3 runs 12 residues. The CDR3 region is CASSPQPRGAFF. The DNA of the CDR3 is TGTGCCAGCAGCCCCCAACCACGGGGAGCTTTCTTT. Full variable domain (remainder filled in from reference TRBV28 and TRBJ1-1): DVKVTQSSRYLVKRTGEKVFLECVQDMDHENMFWYRQDPGLGLRLIYFSYDVKMKEKGDIPEGYSVSREKKERFSLILESASTNQTSMYLCASSPQPRGAFFGQGTRLTVV.

The DNA of the CDR3 is TGTGCCAGCAGTGAAGGGATGAGCTCCTACAATGAGCAGTTCTTC. Amino acids: CASSEGMSSYNEQFF. The chain links TRBV6-1 to TRBJ2-1; no reliable D call. Germline V CDR1 and CDR2: MNHNS, SASEGT. This CDR3 spans 15 amino acids. The V end lost 1 base, the J end lost 0 bases, and 7 bases lay between the germline ends.

V is TRBV23-1 and J is TRBJ2-7, with D unresolved. TRBV23-1 is reported as an ORF; its role is uncertain. This CDR3 contains 12 residues. Trimming took off 4 bases at V and 7 bases at J, with 11 bases between the two ends. The CDR3 spells CASSREPGEQYF. Written as DNA, the CDR3 is TGCGCCAGCAGTCGTGAGCCCGGGGAGCAGTACTTC.

The genes are TRBV6-1 and TRBJ1-5, with D hard to call. This CDR3 is 14 amino acids long. Trimming shortened V by 0 bases and J by 7 bases, and 10 bases separated the two germline ends. Germline loops: CDR1 MNHNS, CDR2 SASEGT. Written as DNA, the CDR3 is TGTGCCAGCAGTGAAGCGCCTACCGACCAGCCCCAGCATTTT. It yields the protein CASSEAPTDQPQHF.

Only one count was recorded for this clone. The DNA for the CDR3 is TGTGCCAGTAGTGGACGGGACAGGGGAAGCTCCTATAATTCACCCCTCCACTTT. The encoded protein is CASSGRDRGSSYNSPLHF. This sequence joins TRBV19 and TRBJ1-6; TRBD1 agrees at 10 bases. Unmatched junction bases numbered 7, after V lost 5 bases and J lost 0 bases. The V gene's germline CDR1 is LNHDA and CDR2 SQIVND (reference sequence). The CDR3 length is 18 residues.

This sequence joins TRBV28 and TRBJ1-5; 7 positions agree with TRBD1. There are 16 residues in the CDR3. Looked up from germline, CDR1 is MDHEN and CDR2 is SYDVKM. With 5 bases clipped from V and 5 bases from J, the junction kept 12 bases outside the gene matches. The CDR3 sequence is CASSQGGASVDQPQHF. The CDR3 DNA reads as TGTGCCAGCAGTCAGGGGGGCGCGTCCGTCGATCAGCCCCAGCATTTT.

V gene TRBV7-8 combines with J gene TRBJ1-5; D not certain. The CDR3 sequence is 13 residues long. V was pared by 3 bases and J by 7 bases, with 10 bases between. Per the germline V gene, CDR1 is SGHVS and CDR2 is FQNEAQ. CDR3: CASSLAGMQPQHF. The CDR3 nucleotides read TGTGCCAGCAGCTTGGCGGGAATGCAGCCCCAGCATTTT.

The J gene is TRBJ1-6, the V gene TRBV24-1; TRBD1 might be the D (5 bases). With 7 bases removed from V and 5 bases from J, the gap between germline ends came to 14 bases. The CDR3 length is 15 residues. Germline V lookup: CDR1 KGHDR, CDR2 SFDVKD. CDR3 sequence (DNA): TGTGCCACCAGCTACCGGGACGGACATAATTCACCCCTCCACTTT. It yields the protein CATSYRDGHNSPLHF.

The V and J genes are TRBV11-2 and TRBJ2-7; the D gene is possibly TRBD1 (5 bases). V was shortened by 1 base and J by 0 bases, with 10 bases between the two germline ends. Germline V lookup: CDR1 SGHAT, CDR2 FQNNGV. The CDR3 covers 15 residues. As DNA, the CDR3 is TGTGCCAGCAGCTTAGGTGGGCAGGGCTCCTACGAGCAGTACTTC. Translation gives CASSLGGQGSYEQYF.

J is TRBJ2-7 and V is TRBV10-1; 9 nucleotides line up with TRBD1. The CDR3 contains 16 residues. Germline V gene sequence: CDR1 WNHNN, CDR2 SYGVQD (reference sequence). V lost 3 bases, J lost 5 bases, and 11 bases stayed unmatched. The CDR3, as DNA: TGCGCCAGCAGTGACGATTTGGAACAGGGGGCCGACGAGCAGTACTTC. It yields the protein CASSDDLEQGADEQYF.

This clone has just one count. An end of the junction does not agree with germline; a read error may underlie this. The CDR3 bases are TGCGCCCGCAGCTTTCGGGGGGGGGCCGGAGATACGCAGTATTTT. Its translation is CARSFRGGAGDTQYF. This chain joins TRBV5-1 and TRBJ2-3; 8 nucleotides agree with TRBD2. The germline V gene has CDR1 SGHRS and CDR2 YFSETQ. CDR3 length: 15 residues.

There are a few counts of this clone. This chain connects TRBV30 to TRBJ2-2; D could derive from TRBD1 or TRBD2 (5 bases each). V was clipped by 0 bases and J by 7 bases, with 9 bases between them. Germline V CDR1 and CDR2: GTSNPN, SVGIG (reference sequence). The CDR3 covers 13 residues. CDR3 residues: CAWSVEGIGELFF. The CDR3 DNA reads as TGTGCCTGGAGTGTAGAGGGGATCGGGGAGCTGTTTTTT. Drawing the rest from reference TRBV30 and TRBJ2-2, the complete variable domain is SQTIHQWPATLVQPVGSPLSLECTVEGTSNPNLYWYRQAAGRGLQLLFYSVGIGQISSEVPQNLSASRPQDRQFILSSKKLLLSDSGFYLCAWSVEGIGELFFGEGSRLTVL.

The chain carries TRBV6-5 and TRBJ2-5; D possibly uses TRBD1 or TRBD2 (5 bases each). From germline, CDR1 is MNHEY and CDR2 SVGAGI. The CDR3 has 13 amino acids. Trimming took off 0 bases at V and 4 bases at J, with 6 bases between the two ends. The CDR3 sequence: CASSYSRGETQYF. Written as DNA, the CDR3 is TGTGCCAGCAGTTACTCGAGGGGAGAGACCCAGTACTTC.

This chain connects TRBV7-8 to TRBJ2-1; D is perhaps TRBD1 (6 bases). The CDR3 has 15 amino acids. V was trimmed by 3 bases and J by 0 bases, leaving 9 bases between them. From germline, CDR1 is SGHVS and CDR2 FQNEAQ. This chain's CDR3 is CASSLDSRSYNEQFF. The CDR3 region has the DNA TGTGCCAGCAGCTTGGACAGCCGCTCCTACAATGAGCAGTTCTTC. Complete variable domain (other parts from reference TRBV7-8 and TRBJ2-1): GAGVSQSPRYKVAKRGQDVALRCDPISGHVSLFWYQQALGQGPEFLTYFQNEAQLDKSGLPSDRFFAERPEGSVSTLKIQRTQQEDSAVYLCASSLDSRSYNEQFFGPGTRLTVL.

The chain has TRBV19 and TRBJ1-2; perhaps TRBD1 as D (6 bases). The V end lost 5 bases, the J end lost 4 bases, and 17 bases lay between the germline ends. Germline assignment: CDR1 LNHDA and CDR2 SQIVND (reference sequence). CDR3 length: 15 residues. CDR3 nucleotides: TGTGCCAGTAGTCCCCGGACAGTCCCCGGCTATGGCTACACCTTC. Protein product: CASSPRTVPGYGYTF.

The rearrangement joins TRBV12-3 or TRBV12-4 to TRBJ2-3; TRBD2 might be the D (7 bases). Trimming removed 3 bases from V and 11 bases from J, with 12 bases in between. CDR3 length: 12 residues. The CDR3 DNA reads TGTGCCAGCAGTTTTTCGCGGGGGCAGCAGTATTTT. It encodes CASSFSRGQQYF.